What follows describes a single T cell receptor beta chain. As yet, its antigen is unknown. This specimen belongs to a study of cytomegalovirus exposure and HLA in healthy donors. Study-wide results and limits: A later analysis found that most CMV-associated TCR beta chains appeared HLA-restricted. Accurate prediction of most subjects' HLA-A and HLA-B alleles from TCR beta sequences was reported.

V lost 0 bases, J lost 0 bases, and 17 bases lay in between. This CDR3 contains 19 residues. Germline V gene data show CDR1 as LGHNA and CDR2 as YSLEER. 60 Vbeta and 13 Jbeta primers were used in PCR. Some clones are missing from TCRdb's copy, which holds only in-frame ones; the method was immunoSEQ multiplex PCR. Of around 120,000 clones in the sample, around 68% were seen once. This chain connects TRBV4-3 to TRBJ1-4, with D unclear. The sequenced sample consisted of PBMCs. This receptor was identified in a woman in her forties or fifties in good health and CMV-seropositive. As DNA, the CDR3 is TGCGCCAGCAGCCAAGAACCTACAGTGCCGGGAGCAACTAATGAAAAACTGTTTTTT. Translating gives CASSQEPTVPGATNEKLFF.